This T cell receptor (beta chain) was recorded in a study of response to subunit inactivated influenza vaccine. TCRdb ran MiXCR on the RT-PCR reads and lists one entry per CDR3 protein. The sample consists of 750,000 to 850,000 distinct CDR3 sequences, around a sixth of them appearing once. Study-level results: T cells newly recruited by each seasonal influenza vaccination are few, the authors suggested.

As concerns this clonotype: Its antigen is undetermined.

Germline CDR1 and CDR2: MDHEN and SYDVKM. V was pared by 5 bases and J by 4 bases, with 16 bases between. The CDR3 is 15 residues long. The chain joins TRBV28 to TRBJ2-3; possibly TRBD2 for D (6 bases). The receptor's source is a man aged 50 to 60 who received an inactivated influenza vaccine. The specimen comprised PBMCs from blood, sampled approximately 5 days after vaccination. This CDR3 reads CASSPGTVSSDTQYF. The CDR3, as DNA: TGTGCCAGCAGTCCCGGGACTGTAAGCTCAGATACGCAGTATTTT.